The next 11 T cell receptor beta chains were all read from a single sample in a study of blood T cell repertoires in COVID-19. Using immunoSEQ multiplex PCR, the repertoire was profiled, and TCRdb retains in-frame clones only, with some absent. Among about 420,000 clones, about 90% were seen once, and the ten largest hold roughly 0.78%. The sample consisted of peripheral blood. Receptors originate from a man between 18 and 35 years old with COVID-19, enrolled during active disease.

The chain is built from TRBV11-2 and TRBJ2-2; 9 bases align to TRBD1. The CDR3 is 15 residues long. The germline gives CDR1 SGHAT, CDR2 FQNNGV. V lost 3 bases, J lost 3 bases, and 2 bases stayed unmatched. The CDR3 spells CASSLDRGHTGELFF. The CDR3, as DNA: TGTGCCAGCAGCTTGGACAGGGGTCACACCGGGGAGCTGTTTTTT.

The rearrangement joins TRBV18 to TRBJ1-5; D remains ambiguous. The CDR3 has 13 amino acids. Germline V gene sequence: CDR1 KGHSH, CDR2 LQKENI. Trimming removed 2 bases from V and 4 bases from J, with 6 bases in between. CDR3 nucleotides: TGTGCCAGCTCACCAGGGCTTAATCAGCCCCAGCATTTT. As protein: CASSPGLNQPQHF. Using reference TRBV18 and TRBJ1-5 for the parts outside the CDR3, the full variable domain is NAGVMQNPRHLVRRRGQEARLRCSPMKGHSHVYWYRQLPEEGLKFMVYLQKENIIDESGMPKERFSAEFPKEGPSILRIQQVVRGDSAAYFCASSPGLNQPQHFGDGTRLSIL.

The chain carries TRBV5-4 and TRBJ2-7; 10 bases are a match to TRBD2. After removal of 4 bases from V and 7 bases from J, the junction contained 11 bases not matched to a gene. This CDR3 is 15 amino acids long. Germline CDR1 reads SGHNT; CDR2 reads YYREEE (reference sequence). In DNA, the CDR3 is TGTGCCAGCAGCCTTGGTTCTAGCGGGGGTGGTGAGCAGTACTTC. As protein: CASSLGSSGGGEQYF. Combining the CDR3 with reference TRBV5-4 and TRBJ2-7 gives the whole variable domain ETGVTQSPTHLIKTRGQQVTLRCSSQSGHNTVSWYQQALGQGPQFIFQYYREEENGRGNFPPRFSGLQFPNYSSELNVNALELDDSALYLCASSLGSSGGGEQYFGPGTRLTVT.

The CDR3 region is CASSPGLAGALGANVLTF. For the CDR3, the DNA is TGTGCCAGCTCACCAGGACTAGCGGGAGCTCTTGGGGCCAACGTCCTGACTTTC. The chain couples TRBV18 to TRBJ2-6; 13 nucleotides agree with TRBD2. With 2 bases clipped from V and 3 bases from J, the junction kept 4 bases outside the gene matches. Germline loops: CDR1 KGHSH, CDR2 LQKENI. The CDR3 is made up of 18 amino acids.

The rearrangement joins TRBV20-1 to TRBJ2-1; D call uncertain. This CDR3 is built from 10 residues. V lost 6 bases and J lost 7, with 7 bases in between. Looked up from germline, CDR1 is DFQATT and CDR2 is SNEGSKA (reference sequence). The CDR3 sequence: CSALGNEQFF. The CDR3 bases are TGCAGTGCCCTCGGGAATGAGCAGTTCTTC.

This clone was detected once. The chain has TRBV2 and TRBJ2-5; TRBD2 agrees at 14 bases. The germline CDR1 and CDR2 sequences are SNHLY and FYNNEI. V lost 4 bases to trimming and J lost 4 bases; unmatched junction nucleotides: 5. The CDR3 is 16 residues long. CDR3 nucleotides: TGTGCCAGCAGTGTTGAGGGACTAGCGGGAGCAGAGACCCAGTACTTC. Translating it yields CASSVEGLAGAETQYF.

V usage is TRBV3-1 (or the pseudogene TRBV3-2) and J usage is TRBJ2-6; D gene ambiguous. The CDR3 extends over 14 amino acids. CDR1 is LGHDT and CDR2 is YNNKEL in the germline V gene (reference sequence). Trimming stripped 5 bases from V and 0 bases from J, with 5 bases between. CDR3 in DNA: TGTGCCAGCAGCACAGTCTCTGGGGCCAACGTCCTGACTTTC. Translating it yields CASSTVSGANVLTF.

The CDR3 DNA is TGTGCCAGCAGTGAAGCTGGGGGGGGCATACCGGGCAATCAGCCCCAGCATTTT. This sequence encodes CASSEAGGGIPGNQPQHF. The chain has TRBV6-1 and TRBJ1-5; maybe TRBD1 (6 bases). Trimming took 0 bases from V and 2 from J, leaving 17 bases between them. The CDR3 covers 18 residues. Per germline, CDR1 MNHNS and CDR2 SASEGT.

The V call is TRBV7-9, the J call TRBJ2-5, with 7 bases identical to TRBD1. Per the germline V gene, CDR1 is SEHNR and CDR2 is FQNEAQ (reference sequence). The V and J ends lost 5 bases and 4 bases, in that order; junction bases with no gene match: 7. The CDR3 totals 14 residues. CDR3: CASSLQGVAETQYF. The DNA of the CDR3 is TGTGCCAGCAGCCTCCAGGGGGTAGCAGAGACCCAGTACTTC. The full variable domain, with the rest looked up from reference TRBV7-9 and TRBJ2-5, is DTGVSQNPRHKITKRGQNVTFRCDPISEHNRLYWYRQTLGQGPEFLTYFQNEAQLEKSRLLSDRFSAERPKGSFSTLEIQRTEQGDSAMYLCASSLQGVAETQYFGPGTRLLVL.

The chain combines TRBV6-5 with TRBJ2-1; TRBD1 matches 7 bases. This CDR3 comprises 14 residues. Germline loops: CDR1 MNHEY, CDR2 SVGAGI. The junction had 5 bases not matched to a gene; V was cut back by 2 bases and J by 7 bases. CDR3 coding DNA: TGTGCCAGCAGTTACGGACGACAGGGAAATGAGCAGTTCTTC. Translating it yields CASSYGRQGNEQFF.

The V call is TRBV19, the J call TRBJ1-5; 12 bases agree with TRBD1. There are 19 residues in the CDR3. Germline V gives CDR1 LNHDA, CDR2 SQIVND (reference sequence). V gave up 7 bases and J gave up 1 base; unmatched junction bases: 14. CDR3 amino acids: CASTDTGTGGFGSNQPQHF. DNA of the CDR3: TGTGCCAGTACCGATACCGGGACAGGGGGCTTTGGAAGCAATCAGCCCCAGCATTTT.